This T cell receptor (beta chain) is from a study of T cell responses to AZD1222 COVID-19 vaccine. As to this clone: The antigen remains unidentified.

Trimming removed 0 bases from V and 6 bases from J; junction bases left unmatched: 5. The CDR3 runs to 14 residues. From germline, CDR1 is KGHSH and CDR2 LQKENI. The method was immunoSEQ multiplex PCR; TCRdb's version includes in-frame clones alone and lacks a portion of them. The sample includes 150,000 to 200,000 clones, 90% to 95% of them seen just once. Points from the study as a whole: Donors in the cohort were predominantly white British and more often female, and clonal diversity was possibly underestimated. Across the whole spike, CD4 TCRs peaked at regions 160-218 and 743-854. Compared with day 0, the breadth and depth of the Spike-specific TCR repertoire rose significantly after two doses of AZD1222. Sampled repertoires all dated from after the peak T cell response.

This TCR was sampled from an adult in good health. The chain couples TRBV18 to TRBJ2-7; 7 bases are a match to TRBD1. Sequenced here: peripheral blood, sampled on day 0 of AZD1222 vaccination. The CDR3: CASSPPQGLGEQYF. In DNA, the CDR3 is TGTGCCAGCTCACCACCACAGGGGTTAGGCGAGCAGTACTTC.